The 8 T cell receptor beta chains below all came from one sample that was sequenced in a study of blood T cell repertoires in COVID-19. The repertoire was sequenced with immunoSEQ multiplex PCR; TCRdb's copy has only in-frame clones and lacks some. The sample records over 100,000 clones, 91% being singletons. The sequenced material came from peripheral blood. Receptors originate from a human donor in a cohort sampled during active COVID-19.

The V call is TRBV24-1, the J call TRBJ2-7; 7 bases line up with TRBD1. The CDR3 sequence is 17 residues long. Germline-derived CDR1 and CDR2 are KGHDR and SFDVKD. The V and J ends lost 4 bases and 6 bases, in that order; junction bases with no gene match: 17. CDR3: CATSESSATGYFGEQYF. The CDR3 coding sequence is TGTGCCACCAGTGAGAGCTCCGCGACAGGGTATTTCGGCGAGCAGTACTTC.

The chain employs TRBV7-2 and TRBJ2-5; D might be TRBD1 (5 bases). The V gene's germline CDR1 is SGHTA and CDR2 FQGNSA. This CDR3 contains 14 residues. The V and J ends lost 5 bases and 5 bases respectively, with 15 bases between them. CDR3 sequence reads: CASSPQRGWETQYF. The CDR3 region has the DNA TGTGCCAGCAGCCCCCAAAGGGGTTGGGAGACCCAGTACTTC. Variable domain in full (rest from reference TRBV7-2 and TRBJ2-5): GAGVSQSPSNKVTEKGKDVELRCDPISGHTALYWYRQSLGQGLEFLIYFQGNSAPDKSGLPSDRFSAERTGGSVSTLTIQRTQQEDSAVYLCASSPQRGWETQYFGPGTRLLVL.

The chain joins TRBV2 to TRBJ2-2; TRBD2 agrees at 8 bases. From germline, CDR1 is SNHLY and CDR2 FYNNEI. CDR3 length: 17 residues. V lost 0 bases to trimming and J lost 7 bases; unmatched junction nucleotides: 10. CDR3 coding DNA: TGTGCCAGCAGTGAAGCCATAAGCGGGAGAAAAGGCGGGGAGCTGTTTTTT. Translated: CASSEAISGRKGGELFF.

The rearrangement joins TRBV4-1 to TRBJ2-3; 8 bases agree with TRBD2. Trimming removed 0 bases from V and 0 bases from J; junction bases left unmatched: 2. In germline, CDR1 is MGHRA, CDR2 YSYEKL. The CDR3 covers 16 residues. In nucleotides, the CDR3 is TGCGCCAGCAGCCAAGAGGCTAGCGGGAGCACAGATACGCAGTATTTT. It is translated as CASSQEASGSTDTQYF.

This clone has just one count. The rearrangement joins TRBV14 to TRBJ2-7; tentative D call: TRBD2 (5 bases). CDR1 and CDR2 from the germline V gene are SGHDN and FVKESK. CDR3 length: 13 amino acids. Trimming removed 1 base from V and 7 bases from J, with 11 bases in between. The CDR3 DNA reads TGTGCCAGCAGCCAAGTCTCTACGGGGGAGCAGTACTTC. Amino acid sequence: CASSQVSTGEQYF.

V usage is TRBV5-1 and J usage is TRBJ1-6; D unclear. The germline CDR1 and CDR2 sequences are SGHRS and YFSETQ. The CDR3 extends over 13 amino acids. V lost 6 bases and J 6 bases, leaving 10 bases between the germline ends. CDR3 residues: CASKEDPNSPLHF. In nucleotides, the CDR3 is TGCGCCAGCAAAGAGGATCCTAATTCACCCCTCCACTTT.

J is TRBJ2-1 and V is TRBV27; D is possibly TRBD2 (6 bases). CDR1 and CDR2 from the germline V gene are MNHEY and SMNVEV (reference sequence). The CDR3 contains 14 residues. The V end lost 3 bases, the J end lost 4 bases, and 10 bases lay between the germline ends. The CDR3 is CASSFSGVYNEQFF. The CDR3 DNA reads TGTGCCAGCAGTTTCTCGGGAGTGTACAATGAGCAGTTCTTC.

This rearrangement joins TRBV19 to TRBJ2-5, with 11 positions matching TRBD2. CDR1 is LNHDA, CDR2 SQIVND, per germline (reference sequence). The CDR3 is 19 amino acids. The V gene end was trimmed by 0 bases and the J gene end by 0 bases; junction bases not matched to a gene: 9. CDR3 nucleotide sequence: TGTGCCAGTAGTATAGATCCGCTAGCGGGAGGCCCGTACCAAGAGACCCAGTACTTC. It translates to CASSIDPLAGGPYQETQYF. Using reference TRBV19 and TRBJ2-5 for the parts outside the CDR3, the full variable domain is DGGITQSPKYLFRKEGQNVTLSCEQNLNHDAMYWYRQDPGQGLRLIYYSQIVNDFQKGDIAEGYSVSREKKESFPLTVTSAQKNPTAFYLCASSIDPLAGGPYQETQYFGPGTRLLVL.